The 5 T cell receptor beta chains listed next were all sequenced from one sample in a study of blood T cell repertoires in COVID-19. Produced via immunoSEQ multiplex PCR; TCRdb's table is partial and in-frame only. The sample yields more than 90,000 clones, about 85% seen once. Sequencing was done on a sample of peripheral blood. The receptors stem from a human donor in a cohort sampled during active COVID-19.

V gene TRBV19 combines with J gene TRBJ2-3, with D perhaps matching TRBD2 (6 bases). Germline lookup yields CDR1 LNHDA and CDR2 SQIVND (reference sequence). Trimming stripped 2 bases from V and 1 base from J, with 10 bases between. The CDR3 consists of 15 residues. The CDR3, as DNA: TGTGCCAGTAGTATACCGGGCGGGGGCACAGATACGCAGTATTTT. It encodes CASSIPGGGTDTQYF.

CDR3 in amino acids: CASSRGQGVHYEQYF. CDR3 nucleotides: TGTGCCAGCAGCCGGGGACAGGGGGTCCACTACGAGCAGTACTTC. The chain joins TRBV7-9 to TRBJ2-7; 11 nucleotides line up with TRBD1. In germline, CDR1 is SEHNR, CDR2 FQNEAQ (reference sequence). This CDR3 contains 15 residues. Trimming removed 5 bases from V and 3 bases from J; junction bases left unmatched: 6. The full variable domain, rest sourced from reference TRBV7-9 and TRBJ2-7, is DTGVSQNPRHKITKRGQNVTFRCDPISEHNRLYWYRQTLGQGPEFLTYFQNEAQLEKSRLLSDRFSAERPKGSFSTLEIQRTEQGDSAMYLCASSRGQGVHYEQYFGPGTRLTVT.

The rearrangement links TRBV6-6 to TRBJ1-1; weak D call: TRBD1 (5 bases). Per germline, CDR1 MNHNY and CDR2 SVGAGI (reference sequence). Between the trimmed V and J ends, which lost 5 bases and 1 base, there was a span of 26 bases. The CDR3 consists of 19 residues. DNA for the CDR3: TGTGCCAGCAGTCAATGGTCTGATAGTCTGGCGGGGGAGAACACTGAAGCTTTCTTT. As protein: CASSQWSDSLAGENTEAFF.

CDR3 nucleotides: TGTGCCAGCAGTTTTAGACAGAACTACGAGCAGTACTTC. Translated: CASSFRQNYEQYF. The rearrangement uses TRBV7-2 and TRBJ2-7; D may be TRBD1 (5 bases). The CDR3 has 13 residues. The V gene lost 6 bases and the J gene lost 3 bases, with 12 bases spanning the gap. Per germline, CDR1 SGHTA and CDR2 FQGNSA.

Concerning this clone itself: This is likely an artifact of a read error, given a far larger clone one base away. The gene calls are TRBV24-1 and TRBJ2-1; D may be TRBD1 (6 bases). The CDR3 contains 12 residues. Germline lookup yields CDR1 KGHDR and CDR2 SFDVKD. V was pared by 7 bases and J by 4 bases, with 7 bases between. In nucleotides, the CDR3 is TGTGCCACCAGCAGGGGTTACAATGAGCAGTTCTTC. As protein: CATSRGYNEQFF.